The 20 T cell receptor beta chains in this list originate from one sample, sequenced in a study of shared clonotypes between healthy human individuals. Only in-frame clones appear in the TCRdb table, and some are missing; sequencing was by immunoSEQ multiplex PCR. The sample holds millions of clones, around nine tenths seen once. Sequencing was done on a sample of naive CD4+ T cells sorted from blood. Subset described: CD45RA+ positively selected. These receptors were collected from a man aged 18 to 29 in good health.

The J gene is TRBJ2-1, the V gene TRBV10-3; 12 nucleotides line up with TRBD2. J was trimmed by 7 bases and V by 6 bases; bases with no gene match: 7. The CDR3 is 15 amino acids. The germline gives CDR1 ENHRY, CDR2 SYGVKD. The CDR3 nucleotides are TGTGCCATCAGCCTCACTAGCGGGGGGTGGAATGAGCAGTTCTTC. Residues: CAISLTSGGWNEQFF.

The V and J genes are TRBV10-2 and TRBJ2-7; the D gene is possibly TRBD2 (6 bases). Trimming removed 6 bases from V and 0 bases from J, with 18 bases in between. This CDR3 comprises 16 residues. Germline CDR1 is WSHSY and CDR2 is SAAADI. CDR3: CASRLTSSPSSYEQYF. The CDR3 coding sequence is TGCGCCAGCAGGCTAACTAGCTCCCCGAGCTCCTACGAGCAGTACTTC.

A single count supports this clone. This CDR3 reads CASTHGDRMGNSPLHF. As DNA, the CDR3 is TGTGCCAGCACCCATGGGGACAGAATGGGGAATTCACCCCTCCACTTT. V is TRBV27 and J is TRBJ1-6; TRBD1 matches 7 bases. Germline CDR1 and CDR2: MNHEY and SMNVEV (reference sequence). J was trimmed by 7 bases and V by 7 bases; bases with no gene match: 13. This CDR3 region has 16 residues.

Concerning this clone: Other DNA sequences within the sample encode an identical CDR3. The CDR3 loop reads CASSIAGETQYF. In nucleotides, the CDR3 is TGTGCCAGTAGTATAGCAGGGGAGACCCAGTACTTC. This sequence joins TRBV19 and TRBJ2-5; TRBD1 might be the D (5 bases). CDR1 and CDR2 (germline): LNHDA, SQIVND (reference sequence). V dropped 1 base and J dropped 5 bases, with 5 bases sitting between them. CDR3 length: 12 amino acids. Drawing the rest from reference TRBV19 and TRBJ2-5, the complete variable domain is DGGITQSPKYLFRKEGQNVTLSCEQNLNHDAMYWYRQDPGQGLRLIYYSQIVNDFQKGDIAEGYSVSREKKESFPLTVTSAQKNPTAFYLCASSIAGETQYFGPGTRLLVL.

The rearrangement uses TRBV27 and TRBJ2-2, with 13 bases aligning to TRBD2. V lost 6 bases and J lost 1; bases outside the gene matches: 14. This CDR3 has 20 residues. Germline V lookup: CDR1 MNHEY, CDR2 SMNVEV (reference sequence). CDR3 in DNA: TGTGCCAGCAGGCCTCAAACCCGGACTAGCGGGAGACGGAACACCGGGGAGCTGTTTTTT. Protein: CASRPQTRTSGRRNTGELFF.

The V and J genes are TRBV12-5 and TRBJ2-2; D is tentatively TRBD1 or TRBD2 (6 bases each). The ends were cut back, 5 bases at V and 5 bases at J, with 12 bases in the middle. CDR3 length equals 14 residues. Germline V gives CDR1 LGHNT, CDR2 FRNRAP. CDR3: CASGGRGRTGELFF. CDR3 in DNA: TGTGCTAGTGGTGGAAGGGGGAGGACCGGGGAGCTGTTTTTT.

The chain employs TRBV18 and TRBJ1-6; D is unclear. Trimming shortened V by 0 bases and J by 11 bases, and 8 bases separated the two germline ends. The CDR3 has 13 residues. Germline loops: CDR1 KGHSH, CDR2 LQKENI. The CDR3 loop is CASSPPREPPLHF. CDR3 nucleotide sequence: TGTGCCAGCTCACCACCCCGGGAACCACCCCTCCACTTT.

The genes are TRBV19 and TRBJ2-1; 8 bases match TRBD2. There are 14 residues in the CDR3. Unmatched junction bases numbered 3, after V lost 1 base and J lost 7 bases. The germline V gene has CDR1 LNHDA and CDR2 SQIVND (reference sequence). CDR3 in DNA: TGTGCCAGTAGTATAGCGGGAGGGTTGAATGAGCAGTTCTTC. Protein product: CASSIAGGLNEQFF.

As regards this clone: Within the sample, other DNA sequences also encode this same CDR3. The V call is TRBV28, the J call TRBJ1-5, with D uncertain. Germline loops: CDR1 MDHEN, CDR2 SYDVKM. The germline V and J ends were trimmed by 3 bases and 0 bases, with 9 bases remaining between them. The CDR3 is made up of 15 amino acids. CDR3 DNA sequence: TGTGCCAGCAGTTTTTCTGGCTATAGCAATCAGCCCCAGCATTTT. It specifies CASSFSGYSNQPQHF.

In this sample, this clone turned up once. This chain links TRBV12-5 with TRBJ2-5; D is possibly TRBD2 (6 bases). The V gene lost 1 base and the J gene lost 5 bases, with 14 bases spanning the gap. Germline values: CDR1 LGHNT, CDR2 FRNRAP. The length of the CDR3 is 15 residues. CDR3 nucleotide sequence: TGTGCTAGTGGTTTGGCCCAGACTAGTTCGGAGACCCAGTACTTC. Protein: CASGLAQTSSETQYF.

This chain joins TRBV6-5 and TRBJ2-5; maybe TRBD1 (6 bases). Germline assignment: CDR1 MNHEY and CDR2 SVGAGI. The CDR3 is 13 residues long. V lost 3 bases and J lost 5, with 10 bases in between. The CDR3 nucleotides are TGTGCCAGCAGTTATAGGGGGTACGAGACCCAGTACTTC. It is translated as CASSYRGYETQYF.

This clone has only a few counts. The rearrangement uses TRBV6-5 and TRBJ1-6; 12 nucleotides line up with TRBD1. Germline V gene lookup returns CDR1 MNHEY and CDR2 SVGAGI. This CDR3 spans 14 amino acids. Trimming cost V 6 bases and J 10 bases; bases outside gene matches: 4. The chain's CDR3 is CASRGQGALSPLHF. The CDR3 DNA sequence: TGTGCCAGCAGGGGACAGGGGGCACTATCACCCCTCCACTTT.

Only one count was recorded for this clone. The chain couples TRBV28 to TRBJ1-4, with 9 bases fitting TRBD1. CDR1 is MDHEN and CDR2 is SYDVKM in the germline V gene. CDR3 length equals 13 residues. V was pared by 7 bases and J by 10 bases, with 7 bases of the junction left unmatched. The CDR3 coding sequence is TGTGCCAGCACCTTAACAGGGGGCGGAAAACTGTTTTTT. Its protein is CASTLTGGGKLFF. The whole variable domain, remainder taken from reference TRBV28 and TRBJ1-4, is DVKVTQSSRYLVKRTGEKVFLECVQDMDHENMFWYRQDPGLGLRLIYFSYDVKMKEKGDIPEGYSVSREKKERFSLILESASTNQTSMYLCASTLTGGGKLFFGSGTQLSVL.

Worth noting for this clone: The sample has other DNA sequences that encode this CDR3 too. V usage is TRBV27 and J usage is TRBJ1-5, with D possibly matching TRBD1 (6 bases). Trimming took off 2 bases at V and 3 bases at J, with 8 bases between the two ends. The V gene's germline CDR1 is MNHEY and CDR2 SMNVEV (reference sequence). The CDR3 runs 14 residues. CDR3 nucleotide sequence: TGTGCCAGCAGTTTAGGACAGTTCAATCAGCCCCAGCATTTT. Protein: CASSLGQFNQPQHF.

CDR3: CASSLTPQGSTDTQYF. CDR3 bases: TGCGCCAGCAGCCTGACGCCCCAGGGGAGCACAGATACGCAGTATTTT. The genes are TRBV10-1 and TRBJ2-3, with D perhaps matching TRBD1 (6 bases). The V gene lost 6 bases and the J gene lost 0 bases, with 16 bases spanning the gap. The CDR3 extends over 16 amino acids. Germline assignment: CDR1 WNHNN and CDR2 SYGVQD (reference sequence).

The table lists this clone with a count of one. This chain joins TRBV10-2 and TRBJ2-3; D might be TRBD2 (5 bases). The germline V gene encodes CDR1 WSHSY and CDR2 SAAADI. This CDR3 is 12 amino acids long. The V end was cut by 7 bases, the J end by 6 bases, with 11 bases between. CDR3 residues: CASTGLRDTQYF. DNA of the CDR3: TGCGCCAGCACCGGACTCAGGGATACGCAGTATTTT.

V and J are TRBV4-1 and TRBJ1-2; no definite D call. Per the germline V gene, CDR1 is MGHRA and CDR2 is YSYEKL. The V gene lost 3 bases and the J gene lost 7 bases, with 15 bases spanning the gap. The CDR3 contains 14 residues. The CDR3 DNA reads TGCGCCAGCAGCCACCCCCCTGAATCGTTTGGCTACACCTTC. It encodes CASSHPPESFGYTF.

The V call is TRBV6-5, the J call TRBJ2-1; 14 bases are a match to TRBD2. J gave up 6 bases and V 4 bases, and 5 bases lay outside the gene matches. Germline-derived CDR1 and CDR2 are MNHEY and SVGAGI. This CDR3 contains 16 residues. The CDR3 bases are TGTGCCAGCAGTTCCGTCGGACTAGCGGGGGGCAATGAGCAGTTCTTC. Its protein product is CASSSVGLAGGNEQFF.

The V call is TRBV5-6, the J call TRBJ2-5; D remains ambiguous. V was trimmed by 5 bases and J by 10 bases, leaving 12 bases between them. Germline loops: CDR1 SGHDT, CDR2 YYEEEE. The CDR3 runs to 11 residues. CDR3 amino acids: CASSLSRDQYF. CDR3 DNA sequence: TGTGCCAGCAGTTTGTCGAGAGACCAGTACTTC.

The V call is TRBV5-1, the J call TRBJ2-3, with a possible D match to TRBD2 (5 bases). Germline V CDR1 and CDR2: SGHRS, YFSETQ. The CDR3 has 15 residues. Trimming stripped 0 bases from V and 6 bases from J, with 14 bases between. The CDR3: CASSLEAASGDTQYF. CDR3 DNA sequence: TGCGCCAGCAGCTTGGAGGCGGCCTCGGGGGATACGCAGTATTTT.